These 11 T cell receptor beta chains originate from one sample sequenced in a study of post-analysis software for immune sequencing data. Study-level points and caveats: Patients had higher frequencies than controls of five TRBV segments, including TRBV5-6, TRBV5-1 and TRBV20-1.

The TCR beta cDNA libraries contained unique molecular identifiers. TCRdb re-called the PCR reads through MiXCR, storing one row per CDR3 protein. Of about 560,000 distinct CDR3 sequences in the sample, roughly two fifths were seen once. Their target antigens are unknown. Sequenced material: blood. The receptors were gathered from a girl between 5 and 17 years old with multiple sclerosis.

This chain joins TRBV3-1 and TRBJ1-1, with a possible D match to TRBD1 (5 bases). Germline V lookup: CDR1 LGHDT, CDR2 YNNKEL (reference sequence). Between the trimmed V and J ends, which lost 1 base and 11 bases, there was a span of 11 bases. The CDR3 contains 12 residues. In DNA form, the CDR3 reads TGTGCCAGCAGCCAAGGGCAGGGTCGGGCTTTCTTT. Encoded protein: CASSQGQGRAFF.

This clonotype has only one observation. The chain links TRBV12-3 or TRBV12-4 to TRBJ1-1; maybe TRBD1 (5 bases). CDR3 length: 18 amino acids. The ends were cut back, 5 bases at V and 1 base at J, with 23 bases in the middle. The CDR3 bases are TGTGCCAGCAGTGTGGGGCCTTCCCTAACCTTGAGGAACACTGAAGCTTTCTTT. Its protein product is CASSVGPSLTLRNTEAFF.

The chain links TRBV20-1 to TRBJ2-1; D is unresolved. Germline CDR1 DFQATT, CDR2 SNEGSKA (reference sequence). This CDR3 contains 9 residues. CDR3 protein: CSPSPKRFF. CDR3 nucleotides: TGCAGCCCATCCCCGAAACGGTTCTTC.

In its sample, this clonotype was seen a few times. The genes are TRBV20-1 and TRBJ1-4; D gene unclear. This CDR3 is 13 amino acids long. V dropped 4 bases and J dropped 3 bases, with 9 bases sitting between them. Per the germline V gene, CDR1 is DFQATT and CDR2 is SNEGSKA (reference sequence). CDR3 sequence (DNA): TGCAGTGCTACAAATAGGGCTAATGAAAAACTGTTTTTT. This translates into CSATNRANEKLFF.

The V and J genes are TRBV10-3 and TRBJ1-2; D call uncertain. Trimming cost V 5 bases and J 3 bases, with 28 bases left between them. CDR3 length equals 19 residues. The germline CDR1 and CDR2 sequences are ENHRY and SYGVKD. CDR3 nucleotides: TGTGCCATCAGTAATACCGGCGGGGTCCCTAATCGAGCAGACTATGGCTACACCTTC. Translated, it gives CAISNTGGVPNRADYGYTF.

In its sample, this clonotype was seen a few times. A junction boundary mismatches the germline segment, possibly from a read error. The CDR3 nucleotides read TGCAGTGCCAGAGGAGGGACAGGGATATACGAGCAGTACTTC. This gives the protein CSARGGTGIYEQYF. The chain recombines TRBV20-1 with TRBJ2-7; 9 positions match TRBD1. Germline V gene data show CDR1 as DFQATT and CDR2 as SNEGSKA (reference sequence). The CDR3 is 14 residues long.

This chain links TRBV28 with TRBJ2-1, with D possibly being TRBD1 or TRBD2 (5 bases each). Germline V gene data show CDR1 as MDHEN and CDR2 as SYDVKM. Between the trimmed V and J ends, which lost 4 bases and 11 bases, there was a span of 9 bases. This CDR3 is 11 amino acids long. CDR3 protein: CASSWGTKQFF. CDR3 DNA sequence: TGTGCCAGCAGTTGGGGGACGAAGCAGTTCTTC.

This chain uses TRBV20-1 with TRBJ2-4, with D possibly TRBD1 on 5 matching bases. Germline V gene lookup returns CDR1 DFQATT and CDR2 SNEGSKA (reference sequence). The CDR3 is made up of 14 amino acids. V shed 0 bases and J shed 1 base, with 7 bases lying between them. The chain's CDR3 is CSARDSGAKNIQYF. The CDR3 DNA reads TGCAGTGCTAGAGATTCAGGGGCCAAAAACATTCAGTACTTC.

This sequence joins TRBV28 and TRBJ2-7, with D maybe TRBD1 (7 bases). The CDR3 has 15 amino acids. CDR1 is MDHEN, CDR2 SYDVKM, per germline. V was cut by 6 bases and J by 0 bases, with 15 bases left in between. CDR3 sequence (DNA): TGTGCCAGCAGGTCAGGGGGGACAACCTCCTACGAGCAGTACTTC. The encoded protein is CASRSGGTTSYEQYF.

Here the CDR3 DNA reads TGCGCCAGCAGCTCCCCCGACAGGGGAAGTATCCACGAGCAGTACTTC. Translated: CASSSPDRGSIHEQYF. This chain uses TRBV5-1 with TRBJ2-4, with 8 nucleotides matching TRBD1. The J call is doubtful: the DNA matches TRBJ2-7 better. The germline V gene encodes CDR1 SGHRS and CDR2 YFSETQ. There are 16 residues in the CDR3.

V is TRBV15 and J is TRBJ2-7; 9 bases are shared with TRBD2. Germline-derived CDR1 and CDR2 are LNHNV and YYDKDF (reference sequence). V was pared by 0 bases and J by 3 bases, with 0 bases of the junction left unmatched. The length of the CDR3 is 14 residues. The CDR3 region is CATSREAGGYEQYF. CDR3 in DNA: TGTGCCACCAGCAGAGAAGCGGGGGGCTACGAGCAGTACTTC.